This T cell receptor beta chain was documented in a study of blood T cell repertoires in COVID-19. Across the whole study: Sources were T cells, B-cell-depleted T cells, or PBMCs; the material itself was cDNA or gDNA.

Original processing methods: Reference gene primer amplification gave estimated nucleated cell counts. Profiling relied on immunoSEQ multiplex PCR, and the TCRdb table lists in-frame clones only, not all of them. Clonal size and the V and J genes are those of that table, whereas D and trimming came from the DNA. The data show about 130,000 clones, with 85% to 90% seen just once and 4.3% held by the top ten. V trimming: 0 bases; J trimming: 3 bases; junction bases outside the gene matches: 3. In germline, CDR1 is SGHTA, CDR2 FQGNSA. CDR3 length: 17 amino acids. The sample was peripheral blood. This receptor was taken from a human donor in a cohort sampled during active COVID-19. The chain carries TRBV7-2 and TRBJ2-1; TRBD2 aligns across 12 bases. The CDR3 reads CASSLASTSGSYNEQFF. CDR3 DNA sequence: TGTGCCAGCAGCTTAGCCTCGACTAGCGGGAGCTACAATGAGCAGTTCTTC.